This TCR beta chain was recorded in a study of CD8 T cells in ankylosing spondylitis. Overall study findings and caveats: Matched synovial fluid from ankylosing spondylitis patients was reported to be enriched for disease-linked clones.

Germline V gene lookup returns CDR1 LNHDA and CDR2 SQIVND (reference sequence). Trimming removed 5 bases at V and 0 bases at J, with 13 bases between. The CDR3 sequence is 15 residues long. In TCRdb, the 5' RACE reads were re-called with MiXCR into one record per CDR3 protein. The data hold 290,000 or so distinct CDR3 sequences, with around 21% observed a single time. Concerning this clonotype itself: Its cognate antigen is unknown.

The sequence was obtained from a female donor with ankylosing spondylitis or in good health (not recorded which). This chain uses TRBV19 with TRBJ1-1, with D possibly being TRBD1 (5 bases). The sample consisted of blood, either unsorted or a sorted T cell fraction (not recorded which). The CDR3 DNA reads TGTGCCAGTAGTCCCTCGGGACTCGTGAACACTGAAGCTTTCTTT. Protein: CASSPSGLVNTEAFF.